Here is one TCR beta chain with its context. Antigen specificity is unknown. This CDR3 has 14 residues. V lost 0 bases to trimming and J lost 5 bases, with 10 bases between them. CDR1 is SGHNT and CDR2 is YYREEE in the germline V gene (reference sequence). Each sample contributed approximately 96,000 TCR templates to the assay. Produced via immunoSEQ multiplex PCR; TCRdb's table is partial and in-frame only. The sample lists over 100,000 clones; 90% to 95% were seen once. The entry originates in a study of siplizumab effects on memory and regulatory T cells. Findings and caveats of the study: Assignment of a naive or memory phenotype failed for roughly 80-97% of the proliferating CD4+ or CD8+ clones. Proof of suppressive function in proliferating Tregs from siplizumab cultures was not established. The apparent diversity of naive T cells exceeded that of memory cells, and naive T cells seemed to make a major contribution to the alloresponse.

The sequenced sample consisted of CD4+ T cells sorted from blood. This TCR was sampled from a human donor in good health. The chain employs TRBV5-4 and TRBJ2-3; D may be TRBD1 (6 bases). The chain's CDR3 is CASSLDQGRDTQYF. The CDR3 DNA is TGTGCCAGCAGCTTGGATCAGGGGAGAGATACGCAGTATTTT.